A selection of T cell receptor beta chains follows, all from one sample in a study of shared clonotypes between healthy human individuals. Repertoires were generated with immunoSEQ multiplex PCR, while TCRdb's copy carries only in-frame clones and drops some. The repertoire holds 1.4 million or so clones, with about 98.5% as singletons. Sequencing was done on a sample of naive CD4+ T cells sorted from blood. These TCRs come from a young man in good health. The CDR3 runs from the conserved cysteine through the conserved F or W. The order of the fields is clone size, J gene, D gene, V gene, CDR3 protein, CDR3 DNA. D genes are given only for firm matches. The size field is filled for only some rows; it gives once, few, many or a size class.

. TRBJ2-2 . TRBV14 CASSQVGAGELFF TGTGCCAGCAGCCAAGTCGGGGCCGGGGAGCTGTTTTTT
. TRBJ1-1 . TRBV5-6 CASILLGASWNTEAFF TGTGCCAGCATCCTGTTGGGGGCCAGCTGGAACACTGAAGCTTTCTTT
. TRBJ2-7 TRBD2 TRBV10-2 CASSAGLAVYEQYF TGCGCCAGCAGTGCGGGACTAGCGGTTTACGAGCAGTACTTC
. TRBJ2-7 TRBD1 TRBV18 CASSPPDRGTRSAEQYF TGTGCCAGCTCACCACCGGACAGGGGGACTAGAAGCGCCGAGCAGTACTTC
. TRBJ2-5 . TRBV6-6 CASSRRETQYF TGTGCCAGCAGCAGGCGAGAGACCCAGTACTTC
. TRBJ2-1 TRBD2 TRBV11-2 CASSLSGAGAYNEQFF TGTGCCAGCAGCTTATCGGGAGCGGGGGCCTACAATGAGCAGTTCTTC
. TRBJ2-3 TRBD2 TRBV9 CASSPTSGGTSGTDTQYF TGTGCCAGCAGCCCGACCAGCGGGGGGACTAGCGGTACAGATACGCAGTATTTT
once TRBJ2-1 TRBD2 TRBV18 CASSPLSGRELYNEQFF TGTGCCAGCTCACCGCTTAGCGGGAGGGAACTCTACAATGAGCAGTTCTTC
. TRBJ2-7 TRBD2 TRBV18 CASSPASGRADGGYEQYF TGTGCCAGCTCACCGGCTAGCGGGAGGGCCGACGGTGGCTACGAGCAGTACTTC
. TRBJ2-7 TRBD2 TRBV30 CAWSGLAGGDSYEQYF TGTGCCTGGAGTGGCTTAGCGGGAGGCGACTCCTACGAGCAGTACTTC
. TRBJ1-5 . TRBV28 CAISLDQVMDKQPQHF TGTGCCATCTCGTTGGACCAGGTTATGGATAAGCAGCCCCAGCATTTT
. TRBJ1-2 . TRBV5-6 CASSLRAGTLESPSSYTF TGTGCCAGCAGCTTGCGGGCTGGGACATTAGAAAGCCCTAGCAGCTACACCTTC
. TRBJ1-5 . TRBV6-1 CASSEALQNTQPQHF TGTGCCAGCAGTGAAGCGCTTCAAAACACTCAGCCCCAGCATTTT
once TRBJ2-1 TRBD2 TRBV7-9 CASSSVAGSSYNEQFF TGTGCCAGCAGCTCAGTAGCGGGTAGCTCCTACAATGAGCAGTTCTTC
. TRBJ2-5 TRBD1 TRBV18 CASSPLPDRQETQYF TGTGCCAGCTCACCTCTTCCGGACAGGCAAGAGACCCAGTACTTC
. TRBJ2-6 . TRBV18 CASSAGTFSSGANVLTF TGTGCCAGCTCAGCCGGGACATTCTCCTCTGGGGCCAACGTCCTGACTTTC